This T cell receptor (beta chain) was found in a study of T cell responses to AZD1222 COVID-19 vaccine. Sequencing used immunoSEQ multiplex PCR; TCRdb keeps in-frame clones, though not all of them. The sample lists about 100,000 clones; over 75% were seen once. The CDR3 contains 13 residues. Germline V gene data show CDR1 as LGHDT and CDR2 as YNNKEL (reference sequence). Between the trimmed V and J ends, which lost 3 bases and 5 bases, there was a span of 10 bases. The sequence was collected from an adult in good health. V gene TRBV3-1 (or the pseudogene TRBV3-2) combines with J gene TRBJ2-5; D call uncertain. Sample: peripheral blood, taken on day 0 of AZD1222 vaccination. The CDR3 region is CASSQHAGETQYF. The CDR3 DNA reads TGTGCCAGCAGCCAGCATGCTGGGGAGACCCAGTACTTC.